Each of the 9 T cell receptor beta chains below was sequenced from the same sample in a study of cytomegalovirus exposure and HLA in healthy donors. The PCR ran on 60 Vbeta and 13 Jbeta primers. Clones were read by immunoSEQ multiplex PCR, and TCRdb kept only the in-frame ones, dropping some. Of about 130,000 clones in the sample, less than 80% were seen once. Sequenced input: PBMCs. Receptor source: a young man in good health and CMV-seronegative.

The chain joins TRBV7-8 to TRBJ2-3, with TRBD1 matching 11 bases. The CDR3 is 16 amino acids. Losses at the gene ends were 5 bases for V and 4 bases for J; bases not matched to a gene: 8. The V gene's germline CDR1 is SGHVS and CDR2 FQNEAQ. CDR3 protein: CASSLRTGGMADTQYF. CDR3 coding DNA: TGTGCCAGCAGCCTGCGGACAGGGGGCATGGCAGATACGCAGTATTTT.

The chain recombines TRBV2 with TRBJ1-3; tentative D call: TRBD1 (6 bases). The CDR3 has 14 residues. The V end was cut by 5 bases, the J end by 0 bases, with 8 bases between. Germline CDR1 SNHLY, CDR2 FYNNEI. CDR3 coding DNA: TGTGCCAGCAGTCAGGGGTACTCTGGAAACACCATATATTTT. It specifies CASSQGYSGNTIYF.

This chain joins TRBV9 and TRBJ2-3; 7 bases are a match to TRBD2. The CDR3 length is 15 residues. V trimming: 1 base; J trimming: 6 bases; junction bases outside the gene matches: 8. Germline CDR1 reads SGDLS; CDR2 reads YYNGEE. The CDR3 DNA reads as TGTGCCAGCAGCGTAACTGCGGGGGAAGGGGATACGCAGTATTTT. Encoded protein: CASSVTAGEGDTQYF.

The rearrangement joins TRBV21-1 to TRBJ1-1; TRBD1, as called in the table, went unchecked against the DNA. TRBV21-1 is labeled a pseudogene. There are 19 residues in the CDR3. CDR3 sequence (DNA): TGTGCCAGCAGCAAGGACAGGGGGAAGGATTTATGCTCGTGGACTGAAGCTTTCTTT. Residues: CASSKDRGKDLCSWTEAFF.

The rearrangement uses TRBV7-9 and TRBJ2-2; D may be TRBD1 (6 bases). V was pared by 6 bases and J by 2 bases, with 13 bases between. CDR3 size: 15 residues. Germline assignment: CDR1 SEHNR and CDR2 FQNEAQ (reference sequence). The CDR3 region has the DNA TGTGCCAGCAGGGAAAACAGGGTAAACACCGGGGAGCTGTTTTTT. Residues: CASRENRVNTGELFF. Variable domain in full (rest from reference TRBV7-9 and TRBJ2-2): DTGVSQNPRHKITKRGQNVTFRCDPISEHNRLYWYRQTLGQGPEFLTYFQNEAQLEKSRLLSDRFSAERPKGSFSTLEIQRTEQGDSAMYLCASRENRVNTGELFFGEGSRLTVL.

This clone showed up just once. CDR3 sequence (DNA): TGCGCCAGCAGCTCCCCGGGGGGGACCCAGTACTTC. Translated: CASSSPGGTQYF. V gene TRBV5-1 combines with J gene TRBJ2-5; TRBD2 agrees at 7 bases. The CDR3 length is 12 residues. From germline, CDR1 is SGHRS and CDR2 YFSETQ. The ends lost 3 bases at V and 7 bases at J; junction bases unmatched: 3.

The chain combines TRBV6-6 with TRBJ1-6; no firm D call. V gave up 3 bases and J gave up 8 bases, with 8 bases separating them. Germline CDR1 reads MNHNY; CDR2 reads SVGAGI (reference sequence). This CDR3 spans 13 amino acids. CDR3 in DNA: TGTGCCAGCAGTTATTCACAGTATTCACCCCTCCACTTT. Amino acids: CASSYSQYSPLHF.

There are a few counts of this clone. The CDR3 sequence is CASTLEVRRVDQPQHF. DNA for the CDR3: TGTGCCAGCACCTTGGAGGTTCGAAGGGTGGATCAGCCCCAGCATTTT. The V call is TRBV28, the J call TRBJ1-5, with D uncertain. V lost 7 bases to trimming and J lost 5 bases, with 21 bases between them. From germline, CDR1 is MDHEN and CDR2 SYDVKM. This CDR3 region has 16 residues.

This clone came up a few times. The genes are TRBV27 and TRBJ1-2; no definite D call. CDR3 length: 14 amino acids. Looked up from germline, CDR1 is MNHEY and CDR2 is SMNVEV (reference sequence). V was clipped by 8 bases and J by 8 bases, with 21 bases between them. The CDR3 DNA sequence: TGTGCCAGCCGGAACCCGTGGGCAGCGGGGGGCTACACCTTC. It encodes CASRNPWAAGGYTF.